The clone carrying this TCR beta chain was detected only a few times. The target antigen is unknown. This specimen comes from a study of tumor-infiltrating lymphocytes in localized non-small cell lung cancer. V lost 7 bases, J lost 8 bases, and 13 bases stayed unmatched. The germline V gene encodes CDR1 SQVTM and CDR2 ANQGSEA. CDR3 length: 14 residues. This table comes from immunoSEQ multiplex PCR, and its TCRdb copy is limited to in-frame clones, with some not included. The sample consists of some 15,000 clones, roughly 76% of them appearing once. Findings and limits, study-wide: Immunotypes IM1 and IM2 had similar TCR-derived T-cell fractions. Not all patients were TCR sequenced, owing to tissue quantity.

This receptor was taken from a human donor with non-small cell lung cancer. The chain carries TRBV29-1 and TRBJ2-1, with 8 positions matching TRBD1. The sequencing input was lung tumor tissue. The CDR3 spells CSAVTGEGGDEQFF. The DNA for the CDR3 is TGCAGCGCGGTGACAGGGGAAGGTGGCGATGAGCAGTTCTTC.